This is a list of T cell receptor beta chains from one sample in a study of T cells in Graves' hyperthyroidism and ophthalmopathy. TCRdb re-called the multiplex PCR reads with MiXCR, one entry per CDR3 protein. Here the sample spans 300,000 to 450,000 distinct CDR3 sequences, about a fifth being singletons. Sequencing was performed on blood. These receptors all come from a man between 18 and 35 years old with Graves' ophthalmopathy. Both conserved end residues are part of each CDR3. The D gene is left open where the match is weak. A row's size may be missing; if present it is once, few, many or a size class.

D: .; J: TRBJ1-3; V: TRBV11-3; size: .; CDR3: CASSISSGNTIYF; DNA: TGTGCCAGCAGCATCTCCTCTGGAAACACCATATATTTT
D: TRBD1; J: TRBJ2-5; V: TRBV27; size: many; CDR3: CASSVQGAGETQYF; DNA: TGTGCCAGCAGTGTACAGGGGGCAGGAGAGACCCAGTACTTC
D: .; J: TRBJ1-4; V: TRBV2; size: many; CDR3: CASSKGSGALPGNEKLFF; DNA: TGTGCCAGCAGCAAGGGGAGCGGGGCATTACCTGGTAATGAAAAACTGTTTTTT
D: .; J: TRBJ1-6; V: TRBV20-1; size: many; CDR3: CSAFRDLVNSPLHF; DNA: TGCAGTGCTTTTAGGGACTTAGTTAATTCACCCCTCCACTTT
D: .; J: TRBJ1-1; V: TRBV13; size: many; CDR3: CASSPDRAREAFF; DNA: TGTGCCAGCAGCCCAGACCGGGCGAGGGAAGCTTTCTTT
D: .; J: TRBJ2-7; V: TRBV27; size: .; CDR3: CAIPPGTFYEQYF; DNA: TGTGCCATCCCTCCCGGGACTTTCTACGAGCAGTACTTC
D: TRBD2; J: TRBJ2-3; V: TRBV27; size: once; CDR3: CASSLEAGGLTDTQYF; DNA: TGTGCCAGCAGTTTAGAAGCGGGGGGCCTCACAGATACGCAGTATTTT
D: TRBD1; J: TRBJ1-2; V: TRBV20-1; size: .; CDR3: CSAPAGGNYGYTF; DNA: TGCAGTGCTCCCGCAGGGGGAAACTATGGCTACACCTTC
D: TRBD1; J: TRBJ2-5; V: TRBV2; size: many; CDR3: CASSGPRQGPPETQYF; DNA: TGTGCCAGCAGTGGCCCCAGACAGGGTCCCCCGGAGACCCAGTACTTC
D: .; J: TRBJ2-5; V: TRBV18; size: many; CDR3: CASSPPSIETQYF; DNA: TGTGCCAGCTCACCACCTTCGATAGAGACCCAGTACTTC
D: TRBD1; J: TRBJ2-3; V: TRBV5-1; size: .; CDR3: CASSGHQGVGTDTQYF; DNA: TGCGCCAGCAGCGGACACCAGGGGGTTGGCACAGATACGCAGTATTTT
D: .; J: TRBJ2-7; V: TRBV19; size: once; CDR3: CASSPEGSNEQYF; DNA: TGTGCCAGTTCTCCCGAGGGCTCGAACGAGCAGTACTTC
D: TRBD2; J: TRBJ2-5; V: TRBV7-3; size: many; CDR3: CASSALAGTKGTQYF; DNA: TGTGCCAGCAGCGCCCTAGCGGGGACTAAAGGGACCCAGTACTTC
D: .; J: TRBJ1-5; V: TRBV28; size: .; CDR3: CASSRPGPPPEPQHF; DNA: TGTGCCAGCAGTCGCCCCGGGCCCCCTCCGGAGCCCCAGCATTTT
D: .; J: TRBJ2-1; V: TRBV28; size: many; CDR3: CASSLDLAAVDEQFF; DNA: TGTGCCAGCAGTTTGGATCTAGCTGCCGTGGATGAGCAGTTCTTC
D: TRBD1; J: TRBJ2-3; V: TRBV5-8; size: many; CDR3: CASSLGGQGSDTQYF; DNA: TGTGCCAGCAGCTTGGGGGGACAGGGATCCGATACGCAGTATTTT
D: .; J: TRBJ1-2; V: TRBV9; size: many; CDR3: CASSGPPGTGLRNYGYTF; DNA: TGTGCCAGCAGCGGACCCCCTGGCACAGGCTTACGAAACTATGGCTACACCTTC
D: .; J: TRBJ1-5; V: TRBV2; size: many; CDR3: CASSARGFNQPQHF; DNA: TGTGCCAGCAGTGCGAGGGGGTTCAATCAGCCCCAGCATTTT
D: .; J: TRBJ2-2; V: TRBV4-1; size: few; CDR3: CASRGQAAANTGELFF; DNA: TGCGCCAGCAGAGGTCAGGCCGCGGCGAACACCGGGGAGCTGTTTTTT
D: TRBD2; J: TRBJ2-1; V: TRBV7-6; size: few; CDR3: CASSLVAGSFDNEQFF; DNA: TGTGCCAGCAGCTTAGTAGCGGGGTCTTTTGATAATGAGCAGTTCTTC
D: .; J: TRBJ2-4; V: TRBV3-1; size: few; CDR3: CASSQDLGLAKNIQYF; DNA: TGTGCCAGCAGCCAAGATTTAGGGCTAGCCAAAAACATTCAGTACTTC
D: TRBD1; J: TRBJ2-5; V: TRBV6-1; size: many; CDR3: CASTPGTVSQETQYF; DNA: TGTGCCAGCACCCCCGGGACAGTTAGTCAAGAGACCCAGTACTTC
D: .; J: TRBJ2-1; V: TRBV7-3; size: many; CDR3: CASSSDDNEQFF; DNA: TGTGCCAGCAGCTCGGACGACAATGAGCAGTTCTTC
D: TRBD1; J: TRBJ1-4; V: TRBV5-1; size: .; CDR3: CASSPRSRGREKLFF; DNA: TGCGCCAGCAGCCCTCGAAGCAGGGGGAGGGAAAAACTGTTTTTT
D: .; J: TRBJ2-5; V: TRBV20-1; size: .; CDR3: CSARGSWEETQYF; DNA: TGCAGTGCTAGAGGGTCTTGGGAAGAGACCCAGTACTTC
D: .; J: TRBJ1-5; V: TRBV2; size: many; CDR3: CASRTVNQPQHF; DNA: TGTGCCAGCAGAACAGTGAATCAGCCCCAGCATTTT
D: .; J: TRBJ1-1; V: TRBV7-2; size: many; CDR3: CASSPWARQSTEAFF; DNA: TGTGCCAGCAGCCCCTGGGCCCGACAGTCCACTGAAGCTTTCTTT
D: TRBD2; J: TRBJ2-2; V: TRBV10-2; size: .; CDR3: CASSVDSGVTGELFF; DNA: TGCGCCAGCAGTGTGGATAGCGGGGTTACCGGGGAGCTGTTTTTT